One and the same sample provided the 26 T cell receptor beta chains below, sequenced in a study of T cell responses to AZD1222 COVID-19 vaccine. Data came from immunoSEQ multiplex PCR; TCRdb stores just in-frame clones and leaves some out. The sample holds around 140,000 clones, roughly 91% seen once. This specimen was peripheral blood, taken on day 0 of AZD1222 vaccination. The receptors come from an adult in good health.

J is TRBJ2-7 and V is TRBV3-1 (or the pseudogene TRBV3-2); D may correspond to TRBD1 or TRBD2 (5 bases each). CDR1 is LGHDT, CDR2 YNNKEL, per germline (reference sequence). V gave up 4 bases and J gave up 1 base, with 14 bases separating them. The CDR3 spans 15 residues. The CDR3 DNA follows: TGTGCCAGCAGCCCAGATCTGGGACGGTCCTACGAGCAGTACTTC. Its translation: CASSPDLGRSYEQYF.

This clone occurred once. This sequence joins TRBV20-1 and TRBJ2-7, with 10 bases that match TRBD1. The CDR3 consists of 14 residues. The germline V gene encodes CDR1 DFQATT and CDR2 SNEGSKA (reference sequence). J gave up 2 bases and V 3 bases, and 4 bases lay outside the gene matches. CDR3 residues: CSASGDRGTYEQYF. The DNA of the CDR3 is TGCAGTGCTAGTGGGGACAGGGGAACCTACGAGCAGTACTTC.

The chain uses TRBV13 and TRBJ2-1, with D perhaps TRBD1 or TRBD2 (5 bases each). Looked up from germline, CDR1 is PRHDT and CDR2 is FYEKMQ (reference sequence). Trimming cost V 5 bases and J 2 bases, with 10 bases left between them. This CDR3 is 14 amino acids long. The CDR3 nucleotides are TGTGCCAGCAGCATCCGGGACCCCTACAATGAGCAGTTCTTC. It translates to CASSIRDPYNEQFF.

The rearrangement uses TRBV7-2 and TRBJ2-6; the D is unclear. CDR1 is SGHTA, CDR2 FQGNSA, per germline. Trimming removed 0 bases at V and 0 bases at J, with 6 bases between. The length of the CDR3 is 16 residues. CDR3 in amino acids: CASSLAEASGANVLTF. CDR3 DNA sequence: TGTGCCAGCAGCTTAGCCGAAGCCTCTGGGGCCAACGTCCTGACTTTC.

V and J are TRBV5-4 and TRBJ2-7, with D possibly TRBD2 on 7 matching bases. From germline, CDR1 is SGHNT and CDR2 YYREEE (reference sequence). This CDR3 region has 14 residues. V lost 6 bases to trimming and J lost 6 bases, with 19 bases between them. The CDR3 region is CASTSPGGQGEQYF. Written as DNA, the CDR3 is TGTGCCAGCACATCCCCCGGGGGGCAGGGCGAGCAGTACTTC.

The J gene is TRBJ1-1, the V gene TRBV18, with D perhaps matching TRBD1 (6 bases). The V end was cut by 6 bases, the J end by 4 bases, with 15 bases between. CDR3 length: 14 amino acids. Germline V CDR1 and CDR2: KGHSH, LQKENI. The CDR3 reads CASSEEGGFTEAFF. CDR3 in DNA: TGTGCCAGCTCGGAAGAGGGGGGCTTCACTGAAGCTTTCTTT.

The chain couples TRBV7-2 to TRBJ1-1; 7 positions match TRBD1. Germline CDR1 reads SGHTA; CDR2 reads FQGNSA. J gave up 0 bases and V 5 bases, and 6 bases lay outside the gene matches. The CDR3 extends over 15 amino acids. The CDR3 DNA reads TGTGCCAGCAGCCCGAGACAGGGAGTGAACACTGAAGCTTTCTTT. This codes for CASSPRQGVNTEAFF.

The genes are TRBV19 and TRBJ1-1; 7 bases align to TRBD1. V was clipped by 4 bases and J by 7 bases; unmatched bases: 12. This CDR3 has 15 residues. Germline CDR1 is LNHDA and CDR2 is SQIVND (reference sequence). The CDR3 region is CASSTSYRGSNEAFF. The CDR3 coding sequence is TGTGCCAGTAGTACGTCCTACAGGGGATCGAATGAAGCTTTCTTT. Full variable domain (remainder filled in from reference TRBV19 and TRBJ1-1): DGGITQSPKYLFRKEGQNVTLSCEQNLNHDAMYWYRQDPGQGLRLIYYSQIVNDFQKGDIAEGYSVSREKKESFPLTVTSAQKNPTAFYLCASSTSYRGSNEAFFGQGTRLTVV.

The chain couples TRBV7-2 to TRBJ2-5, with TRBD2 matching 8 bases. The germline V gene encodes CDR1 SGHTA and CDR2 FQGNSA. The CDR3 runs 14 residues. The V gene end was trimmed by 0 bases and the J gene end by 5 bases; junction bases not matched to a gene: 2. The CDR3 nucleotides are TGTGCCAGCAGCTTAGCGCGGGGGGTTGAGACCCAGTACTTC. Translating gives CASSLARGVETQYF.

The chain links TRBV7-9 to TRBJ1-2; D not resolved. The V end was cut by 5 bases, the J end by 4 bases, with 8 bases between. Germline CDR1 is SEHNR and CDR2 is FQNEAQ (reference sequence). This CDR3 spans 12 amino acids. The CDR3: CASSRESYGYTF. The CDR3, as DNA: TGTGCCAGCAGCCGGGAAAGCTATGGCTACACCTTC.

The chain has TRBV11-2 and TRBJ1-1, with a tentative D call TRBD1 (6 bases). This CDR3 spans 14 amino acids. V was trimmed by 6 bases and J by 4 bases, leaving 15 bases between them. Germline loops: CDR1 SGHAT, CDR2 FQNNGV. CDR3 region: CASRQGQGTTEAFF. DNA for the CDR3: TGTGCCAGCAGGCAGGGGCAGGGGACCACTGAAGCTTTCTTT. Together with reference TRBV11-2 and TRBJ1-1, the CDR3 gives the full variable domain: EAGVAQSPRYKIIEKRQSVAFWCNPISGHATLYWYQQILGQGPKLLIQFQNNGVVDDSQLPKDRFSAERLKGVDSTLKIQPAKLEDSAVYLCASRQGQGTTEAFFGQGTRLTVV.

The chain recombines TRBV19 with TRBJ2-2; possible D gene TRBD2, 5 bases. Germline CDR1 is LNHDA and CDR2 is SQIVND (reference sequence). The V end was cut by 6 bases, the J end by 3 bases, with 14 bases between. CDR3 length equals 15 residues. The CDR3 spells CASRGDYHDTGELFF. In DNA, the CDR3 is TGTGCCAGTAGGGGAGACTACCACGACACCGGGGAGCTGTTTTTT.

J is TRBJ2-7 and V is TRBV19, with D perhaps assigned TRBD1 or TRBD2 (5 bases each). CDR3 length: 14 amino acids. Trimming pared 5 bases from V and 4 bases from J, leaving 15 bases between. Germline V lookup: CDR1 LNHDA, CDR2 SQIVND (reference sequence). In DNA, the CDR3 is TGTGCCAGTAGTCCCGTTTGGGGGATATACGAGCAGTACTTC. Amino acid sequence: CASSPVWGIYEQYF.

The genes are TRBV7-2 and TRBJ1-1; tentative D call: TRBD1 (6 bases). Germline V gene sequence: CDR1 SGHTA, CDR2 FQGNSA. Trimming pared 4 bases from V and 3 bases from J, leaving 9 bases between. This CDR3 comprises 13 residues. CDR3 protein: CASSSNRDTEAFF. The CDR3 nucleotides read TGTGCCAGCAGCTCAAACAGGGACACTGAAGCTTTCTTT. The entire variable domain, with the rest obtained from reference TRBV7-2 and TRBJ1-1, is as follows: GAGVSQSPSNKVTEKGKDVELRCDPISGHTALYWYRQSLGQGLEFLIYFQGNSAPDKSGLPSDRFSAERTGGSVSTLTIQRTQQEDSAVYLCASSSNRDTEAFFGQGTRLTVV.

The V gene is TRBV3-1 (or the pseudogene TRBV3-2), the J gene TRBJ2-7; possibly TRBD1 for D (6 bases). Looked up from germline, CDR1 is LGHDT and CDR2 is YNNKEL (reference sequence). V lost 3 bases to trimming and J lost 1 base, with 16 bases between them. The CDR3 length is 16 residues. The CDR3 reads CASSHAESGDSYEQYF. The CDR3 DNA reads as TGTGCCAGCAGCCATGCCGAATCAGGGGATTCCTACGAGCAGTACTTC.

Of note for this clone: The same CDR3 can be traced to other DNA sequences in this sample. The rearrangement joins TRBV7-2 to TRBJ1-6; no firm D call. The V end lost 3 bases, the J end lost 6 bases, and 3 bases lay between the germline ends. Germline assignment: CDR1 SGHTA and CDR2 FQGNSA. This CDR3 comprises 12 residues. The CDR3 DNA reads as TGTGCCAGCAGCTTGGGTAATTCACCCCTCCACTTT. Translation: CASSLGNSPLHF.

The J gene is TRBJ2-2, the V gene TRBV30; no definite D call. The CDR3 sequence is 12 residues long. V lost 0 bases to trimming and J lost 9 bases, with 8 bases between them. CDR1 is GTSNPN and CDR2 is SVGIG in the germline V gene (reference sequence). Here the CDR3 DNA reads TGTGCCTGGAGTGTATCCAGACGGGAGCTGTTTTTT. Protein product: CAWSVSRRELFF.

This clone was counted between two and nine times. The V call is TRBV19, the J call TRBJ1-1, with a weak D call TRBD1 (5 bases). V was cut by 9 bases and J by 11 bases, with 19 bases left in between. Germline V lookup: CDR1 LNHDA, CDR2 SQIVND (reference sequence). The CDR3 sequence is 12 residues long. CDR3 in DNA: TGTGCCAGCCGTCGGGGGGGATTGGAGGCTTTCTTT. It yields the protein CASRRGGLEAFF.

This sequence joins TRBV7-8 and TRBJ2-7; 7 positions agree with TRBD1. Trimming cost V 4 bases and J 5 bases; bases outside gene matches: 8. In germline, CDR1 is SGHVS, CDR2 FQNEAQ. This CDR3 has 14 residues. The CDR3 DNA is TGTGCCAGCAGCTCCGACAGGGTGTTCCACGAGCAGTACTTC. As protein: CASSSDRVFHEQYF.

DNA for the CDR3: TGTGCCAGCAGCTTGCGCGGGGGAGAGTGGTACTTC. The encoded protein is CASSLRGGEWYF. V is TRBV5-4 and J is TRBJ2-7; 7 positions agree with TRBD2. This CDR3 contains 12 residues. The trim removed 1 base at V and 12 bases at J, leaving 7 bases unmatched. Germline assignment: CDR1 SGHNT and CDR2 YYREEE (reference sequence).

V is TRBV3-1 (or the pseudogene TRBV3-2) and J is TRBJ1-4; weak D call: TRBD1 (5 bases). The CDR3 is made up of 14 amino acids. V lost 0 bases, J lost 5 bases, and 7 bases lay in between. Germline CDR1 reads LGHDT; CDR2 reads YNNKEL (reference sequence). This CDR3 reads CASSQDRGNEKLFF. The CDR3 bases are TGTGCCAGCAGCCAAGATCGGGGCAATGAAAAACTGTTTTTT.

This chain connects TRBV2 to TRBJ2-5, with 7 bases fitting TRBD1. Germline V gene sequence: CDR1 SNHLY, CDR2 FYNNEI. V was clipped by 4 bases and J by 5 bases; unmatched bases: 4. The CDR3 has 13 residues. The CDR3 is CASSGQGAETQYF. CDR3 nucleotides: TGTGCCAGCAGTGGACAGGGAGCCGAGACCCAGTACTTC.

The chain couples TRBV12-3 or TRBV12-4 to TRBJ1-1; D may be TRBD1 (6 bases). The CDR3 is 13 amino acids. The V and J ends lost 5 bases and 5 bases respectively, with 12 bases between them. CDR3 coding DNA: TGTGCCAGCAGTCGACAGGAGGGGACTGAAGCTTTCTTT. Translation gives CASSRQEGTEAFF.

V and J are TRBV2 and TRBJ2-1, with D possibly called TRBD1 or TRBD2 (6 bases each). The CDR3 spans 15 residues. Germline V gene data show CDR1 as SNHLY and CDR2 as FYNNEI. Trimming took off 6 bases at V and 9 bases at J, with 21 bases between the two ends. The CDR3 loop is CASSKDKGGLVEQFF. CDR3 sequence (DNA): TGTGCCAGCAGCAAGGACAAGGGGGGTCTGGTTGAGCAGTTCTTC.

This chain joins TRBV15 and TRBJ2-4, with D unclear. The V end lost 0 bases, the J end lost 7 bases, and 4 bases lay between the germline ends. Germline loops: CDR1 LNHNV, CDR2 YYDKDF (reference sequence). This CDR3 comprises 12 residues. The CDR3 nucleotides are TGTGCCACCAGCAGAGAAGAGAACATTCAGTACTTC. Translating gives CATSREENIQYF.

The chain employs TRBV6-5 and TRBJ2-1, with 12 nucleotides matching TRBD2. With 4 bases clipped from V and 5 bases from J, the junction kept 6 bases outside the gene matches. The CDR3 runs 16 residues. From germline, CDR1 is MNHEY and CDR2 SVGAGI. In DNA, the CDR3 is TGTGCCAGCAGTTCCGCAACTAGCGGGAGGAACAATGAGCAGTTCTTC. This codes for CASSSATSGRNNEQFF.